What follows describes a single T cell receptor beta chain. This entry is derived from a study of regulatory T cells in long-lasting Graves disease. Stated time point: newly diagnosed GD, antithyroid drugs for less than 3 months. There was RNA extracted from PBMCs, and the TCR library was made from it. With iRepertoire HTBI primers and Arm-PCR of CDR3 regions, TCR beta libraries were built. TCRdb reanalysed the multiplex PCR reads using MiXCR and keeps one entry per CDR3 protein. The sample lists a few hundred thousand distinct CDR3 sequences, 14% to 15% occurring once. Germline V lookup: CDR1 SGHVS, CDR2 FNYEAQ. The CDR3 is 13 residues long. After removal of 4 bases from V and 10 bases from J, the junction contained 5 bases not matched to a gene. Another study also made use of these data, one on T cells in Graves' hyperthyroidism and ophthalmopathy.

The specimen comprised peripheral blood mononuclear cells (PBMCs), sampled at new diagnosis, from a patient treated with antithyroid drugs. This receptor was identified in a woman in her thirties or forties with Graves disease. This sequence joins TRBV7-6 and TRBJ2-5; 11 positions agree with TRBD2. The CDR3 reads CASSSGGTSGQYF. CDR3 in DNA: TGTGCCAGCAGCTCTGGCGGGACTAGCGGCCAGTACTTC.